Following are 3 T cell receptor beta chains from one sample sequenced in a study of siplizumab effects on memory and regulatory T cells. Sequencing used immunoSEQ multiplex PCR; TCRdb keeps in-frame clones, though not all of them. The table has roughly 100,000 clones, about 90% seen once; the top ten hold 9.5% to 15%. The sample taken for sequencing was non-Treg CD4+ T cells sorted from blood. The receptors stem from a human donor in good health.

The chain is built from TRBV5-4 and TRBJ1-5; the match to TRBD1 covers 8 bases. CDR1 and CDR2 (germline): SGHNT, YYREEE (reference sequence). With 0 bases clipped from V and 0 bases from J, the junction kept 2 bases outside the gene matches. The length of the CDR3 is 16 residues. The DNA of the CDR3 is TGTGCCAGCAGCTTGGGGGGACAGGTTAGCAATCAGCCCCAGCATTTT. Translating gives CASSLGGQVSNQPQHF. Together with reference TRBV5-4 and TRBJ1-5, the CDR3 gives the full variable domain: ETGVTQSPTHLIKTRGQQVTLRCSSQSGHNTVSWYQQALGQGPQFIFQYYREEENGRGNFPPRFSGLQFPNYSSELNVNALELDDSALYLCASSLGGQVSNQPQHFGDGTRLSIL.

The rearrangement links TRBV19 to TRBJ1-2; 9 bases map to TRBD1. There are 18 residues in the CDR3. The germline gives CDR1 LNHDA, CDR2 SQIVND (reference sequence). Trimming removed 1 base from V and 4 bases from J; junction bases left unmatched: 13. The CDR3, as DNA: TGTGCCAGTAGTATAGGGAGGTTCTCGGACAGGGGATCCTATGGCTACACCTTC. Protein: CASSIGRFSDRGSYGYTF.

The V and J genes are TRBV28 and TRBJ1-4, with 12 bases that match TRBD1. The CDR3 is made up of 14 amino acids. The germline V gene has CDR1 MDHEN and CDR2 SYDVKM. J lost 7 bases, V lost 3 bases, and 0 bases had no gene match. The chain's CDR3 is CASSLGQGAEKLFF. DNA for the CDR3: TGTGCCAGCAGTTTGGGACAGGGGGCTGAAAAACTGTTTTTT.